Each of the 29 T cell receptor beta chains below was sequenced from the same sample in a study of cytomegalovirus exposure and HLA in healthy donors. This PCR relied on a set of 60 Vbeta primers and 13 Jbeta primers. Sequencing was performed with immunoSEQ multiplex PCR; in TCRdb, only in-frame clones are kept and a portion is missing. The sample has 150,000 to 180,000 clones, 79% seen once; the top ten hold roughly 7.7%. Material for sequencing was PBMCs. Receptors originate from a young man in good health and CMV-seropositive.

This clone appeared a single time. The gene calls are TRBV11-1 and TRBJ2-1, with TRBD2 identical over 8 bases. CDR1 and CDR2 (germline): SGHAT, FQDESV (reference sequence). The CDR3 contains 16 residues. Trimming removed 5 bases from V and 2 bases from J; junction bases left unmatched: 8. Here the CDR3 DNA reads TGTGCCAGCAGCCACGTTACTAGCGGAGCCTACAATGAGCAGTTCTTC. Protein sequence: CASSHVTSGAYNEQFF.

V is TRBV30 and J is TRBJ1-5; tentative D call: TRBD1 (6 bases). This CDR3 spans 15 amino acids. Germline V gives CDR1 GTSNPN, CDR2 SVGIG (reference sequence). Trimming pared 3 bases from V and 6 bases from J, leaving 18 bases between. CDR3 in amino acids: CAWSWGRGFTQPQHF. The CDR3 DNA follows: TGTGCCTGGAGCTGGGGCAGGGGCTTCACTCAGCCCCAGCATTTT.

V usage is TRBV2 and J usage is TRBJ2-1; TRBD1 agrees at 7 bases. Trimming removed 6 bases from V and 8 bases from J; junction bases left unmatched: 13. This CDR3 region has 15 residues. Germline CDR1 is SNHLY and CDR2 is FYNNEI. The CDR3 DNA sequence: TGTGCCAGCAGCGCTAGGGGGCGCAGGTTGGATGAGCAGTTCTTC. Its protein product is CASSARGRRLDEQFF.

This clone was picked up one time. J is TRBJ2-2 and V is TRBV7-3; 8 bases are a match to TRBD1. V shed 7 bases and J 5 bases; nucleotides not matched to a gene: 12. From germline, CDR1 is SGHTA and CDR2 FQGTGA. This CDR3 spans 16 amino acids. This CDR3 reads CASITVPGTGTGELFF. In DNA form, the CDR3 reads TGTGCCAGCATTACCGTGCCGGGGACAGGAACCGGGGAGCTGTTTTTT.

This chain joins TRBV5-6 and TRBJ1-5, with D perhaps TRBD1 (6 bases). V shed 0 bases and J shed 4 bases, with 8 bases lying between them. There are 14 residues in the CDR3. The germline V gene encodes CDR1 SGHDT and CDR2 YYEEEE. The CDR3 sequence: CASSLGQANQPQHF. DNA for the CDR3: TGTGCCAGCAGCTTGGGACAGGCTAATCAGCCCCAGCATTTT. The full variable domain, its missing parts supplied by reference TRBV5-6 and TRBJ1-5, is DAGVTQSPTHLIKTRGQQVTLRCSPKSGHDTVSWYQQALGQGPQFIFQYYEEEERQRGNFPDRFSGHQFPNYSSELNVNALLLGDSALYLCASSLGQANQPQHFGDGTRLSIL.

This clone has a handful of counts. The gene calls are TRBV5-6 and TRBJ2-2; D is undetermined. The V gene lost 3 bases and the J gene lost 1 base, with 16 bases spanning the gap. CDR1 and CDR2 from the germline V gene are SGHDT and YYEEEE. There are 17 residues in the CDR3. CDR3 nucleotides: TGTGCCAGCAGCTCGGAGTCTATGGCCGAGAACACCGGGGAGCTGTTTTTT. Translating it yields CASSSESMAENTGELFF.

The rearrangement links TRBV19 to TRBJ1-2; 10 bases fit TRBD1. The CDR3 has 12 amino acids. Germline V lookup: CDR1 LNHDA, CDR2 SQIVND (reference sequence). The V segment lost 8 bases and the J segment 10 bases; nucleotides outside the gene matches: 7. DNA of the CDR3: TGTGCCAGTGGGGACAGGGGTTCCGACTACACCTTC. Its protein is CASGDRGSDYTF.

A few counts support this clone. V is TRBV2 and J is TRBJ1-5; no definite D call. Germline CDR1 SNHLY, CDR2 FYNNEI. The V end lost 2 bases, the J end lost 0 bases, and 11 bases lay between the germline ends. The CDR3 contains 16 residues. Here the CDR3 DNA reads TGTGCCAGCAGTGAATATGGGAGCCATAGCAATCAGCCCCAGCATTTT. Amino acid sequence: CASSEYGSHSNQPQHF.

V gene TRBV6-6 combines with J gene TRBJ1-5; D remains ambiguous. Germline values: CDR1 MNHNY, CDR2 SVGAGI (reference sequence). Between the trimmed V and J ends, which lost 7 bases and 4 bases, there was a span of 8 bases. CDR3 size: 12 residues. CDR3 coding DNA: TGTGCCAGCACACGTCGGAATCAGCCCCAGCATTTT. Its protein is CASTRRNQPQHF.

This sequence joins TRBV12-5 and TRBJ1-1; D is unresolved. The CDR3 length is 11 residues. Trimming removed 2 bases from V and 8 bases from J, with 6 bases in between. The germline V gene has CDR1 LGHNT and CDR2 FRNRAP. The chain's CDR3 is CASGLSGEAFF. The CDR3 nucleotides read TGTGCTAGTGGTTTGTCGGGAGAAGCTTTCTTT. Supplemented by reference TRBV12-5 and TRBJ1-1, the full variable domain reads DARVTQTPRHKVTEMGQEVTMRCQPILGHNTVFWYRQTMMQGLELLAYFRNRAPLDDSGMPKDRFSAEMPDATLATLKIQPSEPRDSAVYFCASGLSGEAFFGQGTRLTVV.

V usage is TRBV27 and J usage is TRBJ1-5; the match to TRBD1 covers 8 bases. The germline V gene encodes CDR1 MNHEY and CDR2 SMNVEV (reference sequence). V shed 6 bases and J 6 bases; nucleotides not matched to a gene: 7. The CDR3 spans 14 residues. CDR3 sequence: CASSSDRVSQPQHF. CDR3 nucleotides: TGTGCCAGCAGCTCGGACAGGGTGAGTCAGCCCCAGCATTTT.

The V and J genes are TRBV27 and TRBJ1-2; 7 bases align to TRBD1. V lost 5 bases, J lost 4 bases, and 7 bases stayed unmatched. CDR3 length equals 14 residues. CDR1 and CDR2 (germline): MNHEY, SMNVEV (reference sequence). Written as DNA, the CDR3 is TGTGCCAGCAGTCCCAGGACAGGCCGCTATGGCTACACCTTC. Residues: CASSPRTGRYGYTF.

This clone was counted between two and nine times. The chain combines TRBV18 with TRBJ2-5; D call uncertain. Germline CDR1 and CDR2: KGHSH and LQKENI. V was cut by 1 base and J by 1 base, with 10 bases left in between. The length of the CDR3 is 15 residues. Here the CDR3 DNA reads TGTGCCAGCTCACCACGCCAGGCCATCCAAGAGACCCAGTACTTC. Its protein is CASSPRQAIQETQYF.

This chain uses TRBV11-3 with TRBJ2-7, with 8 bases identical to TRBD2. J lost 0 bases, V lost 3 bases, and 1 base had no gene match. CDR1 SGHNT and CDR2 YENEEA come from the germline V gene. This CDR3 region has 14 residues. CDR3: CASSLSGSSYEQYF. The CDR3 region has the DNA TGTGCCAGCAGCTTGAGCGGGAGCTCCTACGAGCAGTACTTC.

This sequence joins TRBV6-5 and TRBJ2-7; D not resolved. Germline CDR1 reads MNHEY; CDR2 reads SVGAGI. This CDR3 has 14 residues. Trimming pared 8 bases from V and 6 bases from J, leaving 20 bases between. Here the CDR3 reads CASGESLGLSEQYF. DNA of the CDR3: TGTGCCAGCGGTGAGAGTCTAGGTCTTAGCGAGCAGTACTTC.

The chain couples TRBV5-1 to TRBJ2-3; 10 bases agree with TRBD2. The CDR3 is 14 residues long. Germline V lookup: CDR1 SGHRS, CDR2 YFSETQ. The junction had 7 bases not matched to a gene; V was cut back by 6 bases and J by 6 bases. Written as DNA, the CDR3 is TGCGCCAGCACCAAGCGGGAGGGCCGGGATACGCAGTATTTT. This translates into CASTKREGRDTQYF.

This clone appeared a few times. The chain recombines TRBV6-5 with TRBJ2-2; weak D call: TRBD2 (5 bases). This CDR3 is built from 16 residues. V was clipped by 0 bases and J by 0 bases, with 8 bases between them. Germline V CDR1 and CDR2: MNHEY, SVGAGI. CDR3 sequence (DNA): TGTGCCAGCAGTTACTCGACCGGGGCGAACACCGGGGAGCTGTTTTTT. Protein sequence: CASSYSTGANTGELFF.

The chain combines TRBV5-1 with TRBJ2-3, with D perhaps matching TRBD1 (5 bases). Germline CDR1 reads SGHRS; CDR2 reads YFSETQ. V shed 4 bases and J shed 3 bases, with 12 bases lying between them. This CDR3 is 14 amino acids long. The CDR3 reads CASSQGLETDTQYF. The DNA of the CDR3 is TGCGCCAGCAGCCAGGGATTGGAAACAGATACGCAGTATTTT.

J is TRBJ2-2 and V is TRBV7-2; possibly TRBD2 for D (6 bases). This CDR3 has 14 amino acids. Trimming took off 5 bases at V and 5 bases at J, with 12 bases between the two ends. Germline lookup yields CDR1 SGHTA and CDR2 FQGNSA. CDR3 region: CASSAGLRTGELFF. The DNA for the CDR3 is TGTGCCAGCAGCGCGGGACTCAGAACCGGGGAGCTGTTTTTT.

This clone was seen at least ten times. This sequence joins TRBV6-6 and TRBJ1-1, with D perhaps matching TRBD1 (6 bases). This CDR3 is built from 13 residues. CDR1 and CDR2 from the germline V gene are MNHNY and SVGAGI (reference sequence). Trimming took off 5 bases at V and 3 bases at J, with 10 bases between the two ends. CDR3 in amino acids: CASSTNRDTEAFF. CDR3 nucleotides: TGTGCCAGCAGTACCAACAGGGACACTGAAGCTTTCTTT.

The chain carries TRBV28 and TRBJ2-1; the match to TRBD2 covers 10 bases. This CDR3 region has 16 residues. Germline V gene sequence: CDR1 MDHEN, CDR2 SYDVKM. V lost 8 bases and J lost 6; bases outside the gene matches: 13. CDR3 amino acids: CASAVSLAGAANEQFF. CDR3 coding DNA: TGTGCCAGCGCCGTGTCCCTAGCGGGAGCAGCCAATGAGCAGTTCTTC.

CDR3 DNA: TGTGCCTGTTCTTCGGCTAGCGGGAGGGCCGCGGAGACCCAGTACTTC. Translated, it gives CACSSASGRAAETQYF. V is TRBV30 and J is TRBJ2-5; 12 positions match TRBD2. Germline V gene sequence: CDR1 GTSNPN, CDR2 SVGIG (reference sequence). The junction had 13 bases not matched to a gene; V was cut back by 6 bases and J by 5 bases. This CDR3 is built from 16 residues. Combining the CDR3 with reference TRBV30 and TRBJ2-5 gives the whole variable domain SQTIHQWPATLVQPVGSPLSLECTVEGTSNPNLYWYRQAAGRGLQLLFYSVGIGQISSEVPQNLSASRPQDRQFILSSKKLLLSDSGFYLCACSSASGRAAETQYFGPGTRLLVL.

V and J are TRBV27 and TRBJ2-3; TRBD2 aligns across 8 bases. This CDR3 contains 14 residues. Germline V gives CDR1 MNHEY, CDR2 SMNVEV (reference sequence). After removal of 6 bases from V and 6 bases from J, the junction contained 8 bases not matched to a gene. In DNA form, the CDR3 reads TGTGCCAGCAGAGGACTAGCCCGAGCGGATACGCAGTATTTT. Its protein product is CASRGLARADTQYF.

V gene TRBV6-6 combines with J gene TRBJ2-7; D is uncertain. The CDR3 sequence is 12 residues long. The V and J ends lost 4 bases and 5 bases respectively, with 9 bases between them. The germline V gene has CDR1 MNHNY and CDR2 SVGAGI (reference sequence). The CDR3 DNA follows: TGTGCCAGCAGTTGGAAGGAGAACGAGCAGTACTTC. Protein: CASSWKENEQYF.

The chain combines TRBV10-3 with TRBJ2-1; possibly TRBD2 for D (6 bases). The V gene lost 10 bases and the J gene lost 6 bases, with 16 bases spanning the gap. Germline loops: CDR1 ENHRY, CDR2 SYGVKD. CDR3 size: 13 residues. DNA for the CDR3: TGTGCCACAGGAGGGAAAACAATCAATGAGCAGTTCTTC. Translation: CATGGKTINEQFF.

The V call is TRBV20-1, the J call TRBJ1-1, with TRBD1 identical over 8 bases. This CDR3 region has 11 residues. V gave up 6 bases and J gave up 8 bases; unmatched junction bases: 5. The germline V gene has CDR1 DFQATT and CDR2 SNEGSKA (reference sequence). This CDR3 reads CSAPRGQEAFF. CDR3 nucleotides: TGCAGTGCCCCCAGGGGGCAAGAAGCTTTCTTT.

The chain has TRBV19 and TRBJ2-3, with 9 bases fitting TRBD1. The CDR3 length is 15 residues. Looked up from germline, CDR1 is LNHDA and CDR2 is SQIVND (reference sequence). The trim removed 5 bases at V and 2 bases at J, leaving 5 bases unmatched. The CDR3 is CASSVYRGLTDTQYF. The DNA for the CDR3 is TGTGCCAGTAGTGTATACAGGGGGCTCACAGATACGCAGTATTTT.

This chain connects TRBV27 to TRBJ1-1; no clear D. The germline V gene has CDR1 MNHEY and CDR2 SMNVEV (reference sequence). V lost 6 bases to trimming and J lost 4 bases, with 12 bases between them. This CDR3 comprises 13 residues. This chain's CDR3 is CASSSHSGTEAFF. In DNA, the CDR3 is TGTGCCAGCAGCAGTCACAGTGGCACTGAAGCTTTCTTT.

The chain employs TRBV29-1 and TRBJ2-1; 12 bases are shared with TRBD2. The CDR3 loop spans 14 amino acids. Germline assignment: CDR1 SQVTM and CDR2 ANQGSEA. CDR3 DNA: TGCTGTACTAGCGGGGGGTTCTCCTACAATGAGCAGTTCTTC. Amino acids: CCTSGGFSYNEQFF.